This TCR beta chain was retrieved from a study of blood T cell repertoires in COVID-19. Study at large: T cells, B-cell-depleted T cells, or PBMCs supplied cDNA or gDNA.

V dropped 3 bases and J dropped 5; count of bases not matched to a gene: 9. Per the germline V gene, CDR1 is SGHVS and CDR2 is FQNEAQ. This CDR3 region has 15 residues. In the original analysis: Amplification from reference gene primers served as the basis for estimated nucleated cell counts. This table comes from immunoSEQ multiplex PCR, and its TCRdb copy is limited to in-frame clones, with some not included. The D gene and trimming were derived from the DNA, and the V and J assignments and clone size from that table. Of about 410,000 clones in the sample, around 91% were seen once. In its sample, this clone was seen once. Adults between about 18 and 89 years of age took part from about 24 US areas. Donors of Cohort 3 who recovered were those that had two negative PCRs, clearance, or symptom resolution.

The chain recombines TRBV7-8 with TRBJ2-5; 7 bases line up with TRBD2. The source of this sequence is a man aged 18 to 29 who had recovered from COVID-19. The sample comprised PBMCs or T cells enriched from blood (not recorded which). DNA of the CDR3: TGTGCCAGCAGCTTGAGGACTAGGGCGACGGAGACCCAGTACTTC. Protein product: CASSLRTRATETQYF.